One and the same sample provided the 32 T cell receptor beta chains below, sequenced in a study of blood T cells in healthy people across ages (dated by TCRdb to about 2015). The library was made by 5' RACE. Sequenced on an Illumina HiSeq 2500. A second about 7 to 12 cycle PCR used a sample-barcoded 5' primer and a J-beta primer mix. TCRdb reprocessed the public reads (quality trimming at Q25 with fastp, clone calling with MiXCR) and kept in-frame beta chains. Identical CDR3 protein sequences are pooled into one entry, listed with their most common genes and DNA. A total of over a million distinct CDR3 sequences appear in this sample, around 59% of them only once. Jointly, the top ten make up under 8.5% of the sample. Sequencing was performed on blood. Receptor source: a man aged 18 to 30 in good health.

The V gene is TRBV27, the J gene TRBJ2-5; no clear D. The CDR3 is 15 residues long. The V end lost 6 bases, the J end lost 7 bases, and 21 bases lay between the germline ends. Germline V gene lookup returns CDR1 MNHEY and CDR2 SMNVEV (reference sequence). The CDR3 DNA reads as TGTGCCAGCAGGCCGGGTCTCAATCTGGGCGGGACCCAGTACTTC. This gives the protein CASRPGLNLGGTQYF.

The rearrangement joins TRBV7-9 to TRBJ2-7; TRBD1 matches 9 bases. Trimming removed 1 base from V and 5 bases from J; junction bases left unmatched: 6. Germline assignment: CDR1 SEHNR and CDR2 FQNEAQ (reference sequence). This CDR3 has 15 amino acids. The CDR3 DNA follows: TGTGCCAGCAGCTTAGGGGCACAGGGGGCCAACGAGCAGTACTTC. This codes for CASSLGAQGANEQYF.

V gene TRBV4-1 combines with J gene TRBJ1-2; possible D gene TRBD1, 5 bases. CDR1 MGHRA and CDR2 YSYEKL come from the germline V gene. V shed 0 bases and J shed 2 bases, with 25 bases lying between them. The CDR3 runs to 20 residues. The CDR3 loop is CASSQDGGETMATINYGYTF. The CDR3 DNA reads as TGCGCCAGCAGCCAAGATGGGGGGGAGACCATGGCAACTATCAACTATGGCTACACCTTC.

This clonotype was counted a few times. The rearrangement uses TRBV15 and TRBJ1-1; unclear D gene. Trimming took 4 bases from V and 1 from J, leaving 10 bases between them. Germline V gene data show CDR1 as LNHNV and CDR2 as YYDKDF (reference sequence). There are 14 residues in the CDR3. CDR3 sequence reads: CATSISRWNTEAFF. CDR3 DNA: TGTGCCACCAGCATAAGTAGATGGAACACTGAAGCTTTCTTT. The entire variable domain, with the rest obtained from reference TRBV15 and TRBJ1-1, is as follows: DAMVIQNPRYQVTQFGKPVTLSCSQTLNHNVMYWYQQKSSQAPKLLFHYYDKDFNNEADTPDNFQSRRPNTSFCFLDIRSPGLGDTAMYLCATSISRWNTEAFFGQGTRLTVV.

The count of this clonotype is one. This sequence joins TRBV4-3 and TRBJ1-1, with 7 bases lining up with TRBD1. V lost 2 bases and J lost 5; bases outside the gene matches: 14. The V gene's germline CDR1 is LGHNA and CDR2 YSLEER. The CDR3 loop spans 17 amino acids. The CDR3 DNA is TGCGCCAGCAGCCAAAGTCACAGGGGAGACCTAATAACTGAAGCTTTCTTT. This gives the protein CASSQSHRGDLITEAFF.

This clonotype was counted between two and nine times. CDR3 bases: TGTGCCAGCAGCCTTACGGGACTAGCGGGGGGGCAGGCCAAAAACATTCAGTACTTC. It yields the protein CASSLTGLAGGQAKNIQYF. The rearrangement links TRBV7-2 to TRBJ2-4; 16 bases match TRBD2. CDR3 length: 19 amino acids. Germline loops: CDR1 SGHTA, CDR2 FQGNSA. V lost 5 bases, J lost 1 base, and 8 bases stayed unmatched.

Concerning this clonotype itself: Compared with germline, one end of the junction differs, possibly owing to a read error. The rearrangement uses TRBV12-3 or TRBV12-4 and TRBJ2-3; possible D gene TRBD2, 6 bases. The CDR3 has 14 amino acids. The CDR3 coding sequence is TGTGCCAGCACCCGTTCGGAGGGCCCAGATGCGCAGTATTTT. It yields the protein CASTRSEGPDAQYF.

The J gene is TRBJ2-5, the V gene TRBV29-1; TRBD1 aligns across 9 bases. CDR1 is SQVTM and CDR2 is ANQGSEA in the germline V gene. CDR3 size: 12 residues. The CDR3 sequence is CTVPDRGETQYF. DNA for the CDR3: TGCACCGTCCCGGACAGGGGAGAGACCCAGTACTTC.

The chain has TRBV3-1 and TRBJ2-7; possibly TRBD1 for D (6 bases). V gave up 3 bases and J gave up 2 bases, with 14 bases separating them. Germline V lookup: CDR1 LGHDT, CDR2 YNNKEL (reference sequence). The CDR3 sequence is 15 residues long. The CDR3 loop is CASSQGHRSAYEQYF. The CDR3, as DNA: TGTGCCAGCAGCCAGGGACACCGATCAGCCTACGAGCAGTACTTC.

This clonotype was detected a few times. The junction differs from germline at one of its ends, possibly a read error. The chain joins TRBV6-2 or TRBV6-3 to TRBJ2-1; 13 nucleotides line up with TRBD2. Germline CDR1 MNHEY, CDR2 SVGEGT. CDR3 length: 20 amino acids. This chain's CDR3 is CASSLHRLAGGPSSYNVQFF. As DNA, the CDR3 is TGTGCCAGCAGTCTTCATCGACTAGCGGGGGGCCCAAGCTCCTACAATGTGCAGTTCTTC.

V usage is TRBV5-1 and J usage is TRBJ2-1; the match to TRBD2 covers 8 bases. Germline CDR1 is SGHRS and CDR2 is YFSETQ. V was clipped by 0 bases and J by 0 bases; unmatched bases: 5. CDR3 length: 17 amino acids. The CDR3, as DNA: TGCGCCAGCAGCTTGGCCCTAGCGGGCGACTCCTACAATGAGCAGTTCTTC. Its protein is CASSLALAGDSYNEQFF.

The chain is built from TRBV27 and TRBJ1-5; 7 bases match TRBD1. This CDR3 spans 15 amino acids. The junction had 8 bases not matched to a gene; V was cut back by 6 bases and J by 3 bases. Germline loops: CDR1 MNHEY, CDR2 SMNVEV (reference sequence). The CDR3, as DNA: TGTGCCAGCAGCCTGACAGGGTTTAACAATCAGCCCCAGCATTTT. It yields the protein CASSLTGFNNQPQHF.

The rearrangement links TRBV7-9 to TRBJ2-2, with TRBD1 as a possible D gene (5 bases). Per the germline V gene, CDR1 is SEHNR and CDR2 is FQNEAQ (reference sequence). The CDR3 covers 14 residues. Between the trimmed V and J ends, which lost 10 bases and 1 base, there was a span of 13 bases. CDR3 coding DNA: TGTGCCACCCTCGGCAGGGAGAACACCGGGGAGCTGTTTTTT. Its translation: CATLGRENTGELFF.

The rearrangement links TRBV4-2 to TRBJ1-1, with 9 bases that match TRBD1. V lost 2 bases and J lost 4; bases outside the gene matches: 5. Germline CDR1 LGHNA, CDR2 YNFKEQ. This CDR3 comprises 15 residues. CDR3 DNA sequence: TGTGCCAGCAGCCAACGGGACAGGGAGGGCACTGAAGCTTTCTTT. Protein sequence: CASSQRDREGTEAFF.

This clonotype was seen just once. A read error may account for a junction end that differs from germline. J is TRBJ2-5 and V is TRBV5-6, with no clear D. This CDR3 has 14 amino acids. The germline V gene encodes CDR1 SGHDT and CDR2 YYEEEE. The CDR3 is CVSSLVTLQETQYF. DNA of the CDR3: TGTGTCAGCAGCTTGGTGACACTACAAGAGACCCAGTACTTC.

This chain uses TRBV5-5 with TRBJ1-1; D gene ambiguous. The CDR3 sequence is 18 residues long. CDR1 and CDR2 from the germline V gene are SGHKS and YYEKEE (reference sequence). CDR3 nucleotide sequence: TGTGCTCACTACTCCCTGGATGAGGGCTACCGAGGTAACACTGAAGCTTTCTTT. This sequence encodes CAHYSLDEGYRGNTEAFF.

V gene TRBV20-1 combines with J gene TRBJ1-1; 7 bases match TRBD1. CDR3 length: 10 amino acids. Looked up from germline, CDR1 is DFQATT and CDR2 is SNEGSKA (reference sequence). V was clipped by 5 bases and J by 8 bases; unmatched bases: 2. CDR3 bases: TGCAGTGCTCTCAGGGGGGAAGCTTTCTTT. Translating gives CSALRGEAFF.

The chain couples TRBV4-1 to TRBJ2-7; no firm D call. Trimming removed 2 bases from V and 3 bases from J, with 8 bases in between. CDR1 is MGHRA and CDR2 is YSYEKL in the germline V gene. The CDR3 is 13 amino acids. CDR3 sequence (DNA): TGCGCCAGCAGCCAATACCAGGTCTACGAGCAGTACTTC. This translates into CASSQYQVYEQYF.

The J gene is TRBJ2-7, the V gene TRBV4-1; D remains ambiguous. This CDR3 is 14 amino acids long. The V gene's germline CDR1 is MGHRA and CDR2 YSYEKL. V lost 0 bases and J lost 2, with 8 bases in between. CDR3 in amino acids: CASSQEVGPYEQYF. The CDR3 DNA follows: TGCGCCAGCAGCCAAGAAGTCGGCCCCTACGAGCAGTACTTC.

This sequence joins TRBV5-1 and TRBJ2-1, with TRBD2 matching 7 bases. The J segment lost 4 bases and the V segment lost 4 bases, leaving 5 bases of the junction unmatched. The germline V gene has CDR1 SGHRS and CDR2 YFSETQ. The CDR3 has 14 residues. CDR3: CASSNSGQYNEQFF. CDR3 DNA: TGCGCCAGCAGCAATAGCGGGCAATACAATGAGCAGTTCTTC.

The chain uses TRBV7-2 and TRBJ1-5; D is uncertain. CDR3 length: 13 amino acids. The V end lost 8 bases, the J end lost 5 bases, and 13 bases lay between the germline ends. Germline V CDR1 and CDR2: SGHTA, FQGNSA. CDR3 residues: CASGLDGYQPQHF. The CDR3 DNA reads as TGTGCCAGCGGGCTGGACGGCTATCAGCCCCAGCATTTT.

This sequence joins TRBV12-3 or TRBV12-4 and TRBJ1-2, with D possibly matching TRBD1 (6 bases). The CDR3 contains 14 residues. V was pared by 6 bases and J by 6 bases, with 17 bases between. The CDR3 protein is CASSPAEGVHGYTF. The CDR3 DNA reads TGTGCCAGCAGCCCAGCGGAGGGGGTCCATGGCTACACCTTC.

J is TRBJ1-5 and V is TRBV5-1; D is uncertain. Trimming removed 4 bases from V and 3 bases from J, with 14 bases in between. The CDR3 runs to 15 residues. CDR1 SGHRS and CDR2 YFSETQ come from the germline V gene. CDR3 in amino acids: CASSPMGNTNQPQHF. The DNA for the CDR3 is TGCGCCAGCAGCCCGATGGGGAATACCAATCAGCCCCAGCATTTT. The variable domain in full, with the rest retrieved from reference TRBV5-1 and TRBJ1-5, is KAGVTQTPRYLIKTRGQQVTLSCSPISGHRSVSWYQQTPGQGLQFLFEYFSETQRNKGNFPGRFSGRQFSNSRSEMNVSTLELGDSALYLCASSPMGNTNQPQHFGDGTRLSIL.

CDR3 loop: CATYDTGLTTKTQYF. The CDR3 DNA reads as TGTGCCACTTACGATACGGGACTAACCACGAAGACGCAGTATTTT. The genes are TRBV24-1 and TRBJ2-3; TRBD2 matches at 7 bases. V shed 10 bases, J shed 9 bases, and the junction held 18 bases outside the gene matches. This CDR3 region has 15 residues. Germline CDR1 KGHDR, CDR2 SFDVKD.

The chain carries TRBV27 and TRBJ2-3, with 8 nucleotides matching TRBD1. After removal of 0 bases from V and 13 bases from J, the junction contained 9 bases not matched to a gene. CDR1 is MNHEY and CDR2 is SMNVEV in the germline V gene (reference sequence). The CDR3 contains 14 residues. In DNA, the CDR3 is TGTGCCAGCAGTTTATCGACAGGGGCATCTCGGAAGTATTTT. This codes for CASSLSTGASRKYF.

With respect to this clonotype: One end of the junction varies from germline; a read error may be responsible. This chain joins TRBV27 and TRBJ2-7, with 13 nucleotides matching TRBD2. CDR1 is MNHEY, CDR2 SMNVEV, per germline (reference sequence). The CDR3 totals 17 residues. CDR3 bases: TGTGCCAGCAGCCGGACTAGCGGGGGCCAAAGCTCCTGCGAGCAGTACTTC. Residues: CASSRTSGGQSSCEQYF.

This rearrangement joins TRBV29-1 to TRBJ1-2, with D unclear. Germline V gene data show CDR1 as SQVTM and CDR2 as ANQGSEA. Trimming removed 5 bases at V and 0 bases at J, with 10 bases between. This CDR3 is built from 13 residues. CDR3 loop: CSVYLNPNYGYTF. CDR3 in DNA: TGCAGCGTTTACCTGAACCCTAACTATGGCTACACCTTC.

CDR3 sequence: CSVFPPGRDRGNYGYTF. CDR3 coding DNA: TGCAGCGTTTTCCCCCCTGGTAGGGACAGGGGGAACTATGGCTACACCTTC. The chain recombines TRBV29-1 with TRBJ1-2; 11 positions agree with TRBD1. Germline V lookup: CDR1 SQVTM, CDR2 ANQGSEA. V gave up 5 bases and J gave up 2 bases; unmatched junction bases: 13. The CDR3 length is 17 residues. Full variable domain (remainder filled in from reference TRBV29-1 and TRBJ1-2): SAVISQKPSRDICQRGTSLTIQCQVDSQVTMMFWYRQQPGQSLTLIATANQGSEATYESGFVIDKFPISRPNLTFSTLTVSNMSPEDSSIYLCSVFPPGRDRGNYGYTFGSGTRLTVV.

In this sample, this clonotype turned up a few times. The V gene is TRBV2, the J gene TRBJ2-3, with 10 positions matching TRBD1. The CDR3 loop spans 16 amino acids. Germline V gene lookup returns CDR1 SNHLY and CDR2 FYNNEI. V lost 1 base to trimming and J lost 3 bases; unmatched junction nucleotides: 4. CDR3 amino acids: CASSEERGQGTDTQYF. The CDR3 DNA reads TGTGCCAGCAGTGAAGAACGGGGACAGGGGACAGATACGCAGTATTTT.

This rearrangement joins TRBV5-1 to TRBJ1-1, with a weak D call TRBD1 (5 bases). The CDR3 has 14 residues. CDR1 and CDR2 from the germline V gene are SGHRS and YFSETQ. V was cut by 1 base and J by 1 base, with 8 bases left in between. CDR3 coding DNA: TGCGCCAGCAGCTTGTGGGGCGAGAACACTGAAGCTTTCTTT. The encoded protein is CASSLWGENTEAFF.

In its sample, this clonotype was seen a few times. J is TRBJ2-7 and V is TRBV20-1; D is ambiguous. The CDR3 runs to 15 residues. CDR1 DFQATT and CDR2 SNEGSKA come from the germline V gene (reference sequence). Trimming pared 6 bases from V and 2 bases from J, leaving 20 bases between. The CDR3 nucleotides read TGCAGTGCCTCGAATAACTCACCCCGCACCTACGAGCAGTACTTC. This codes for CSASNNSPRTYEQYF.

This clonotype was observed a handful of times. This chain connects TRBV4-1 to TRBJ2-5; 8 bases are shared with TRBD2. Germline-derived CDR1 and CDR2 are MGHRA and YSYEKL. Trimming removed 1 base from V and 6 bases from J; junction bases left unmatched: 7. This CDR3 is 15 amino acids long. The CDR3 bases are TGCGCCAGCAGCCAAGTGGGCGCGGGGGGAAAGACCCAGTACTTC. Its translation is CASSQVGAGGKTQYF.